This is a list of T cell receptor beta chains from one sample in a study of blood T cells in healthy people across ages. TCRdb fed the 5' RACE reads into MiXCR, producing one record per CDR3 protein. The sample has 540,000 or so distinct CDR3 sequences; 24% are singletons. The sample was also reused in another study, on T cells of mothers and their children.

Sequencing input: blood. The receptor source for this set is a boy between 10 and 17 years old in good health. The CDR3 runs from the conserved cysteine through the conserved F or W. The order of the fields is CDR3 DNA, CDR3 protein, CDR3 length, V gene, D gene, J gene, clone size. D genes are given only for firm matches. Size is stated for part of the rows, as once, few or many counts, or as a class when the clone is expanded.

TGTGCCATCAGTGAGGTACGGGACAGGGGCTTCTACGAGCAGTACTTC | CAISEVRDRGFYEQYF | 16 | TRBV10-3 | TRBD1 | TRBJ2-7 | -
TGCAGTGCTAGAGATCGGCGAACAGGGCACCTCTACGAGCAGTACTTC | CSARDRRTGHLYEQYF | 16 | TRBV20-1 | - | TRBJ2-7 | -
TGCGCCAGCAGCCAAACGGGAGCCAGGCCTAATTCACCCCTCCACTTT | CASSQTGARPNSPLHF | 16 | TRBV4-3 | - | TRBJ1-6 | -
TGTGCCAGCAGCCGGGACTATAAGGATGAGCAGTTCTTC | CASSRDYKDEQFF | 13 | TRBV14 | TRBD2 | TRBJ2-1 | -
TGCAGTGCTAGAAACTCGGCCGGGCCTTCAAAAGAGACCCAGTACTTC | CSARNSAGPSKETQYF | 16 | TRBV20-1 | - | TRBJ2-5 | -
TGTGCCAGCAGTGATGGGGAGGGCTTCGCCTATGGCTACACCTTC | CASSDGEGFAYGYTF | 15 | TRBV6-1 | - | TRBJ1-2 | many
TGTGCCAGCAGTTATTCTAGGACAGGGGGCGACTATGGCTACACCTTC | CASSYSRTGGDYGYTF | 16 | TRBV28 | TRBD1 | TRBJ1-2 | few
TGCGCCAGCAGCCAGGGCCCAGGGGGAGAGGGGAACACTGAAGCTTTCTTT | CASSQGPGGEGNTEAFF | 17 | TRBV4-1 | TRBD1 | TRBJ1-1 | -
TGTGCCATCGGACCGGTCATAACAGAGGGTACGCAGTATTTT | CAIGPVITEGTQYF | 14 | TRBV10-3 | - | TRBJ2-3 | -
TGTGCCAGCAGCCGCGAGGCAGGGAAGGTTTACGAGCAGTACTTC | CASSREAGKVYEQYF | 15 | TRBV7-6 | - | TRBJ2-7 | -
TGTGCCAGCAGCGTAGCGCCGGGATCGAACACTGAAGCTTTCTTT | CASSVAPGSNTEAFF | 15 | TRBV9 | - | TRBJ1-1 | -
TGCGCCAGCAGCTTATTTACCCTCTTTAATGACGGGGAGTTGGTAAATGAGCAGTTCTTC | CASSLFTLFNDGELVNEQFF | 20 | TRBV5-1 | - | TRBJ2-1 | few
TGTGCCAGCAGTTTTATGGCTCGGCAGGCACAGAATCAGCCCCAGCATTTT | CASSFMARQAQNQPQHF | 17 | TRBV28 | - | TRBJ1-5 | few
TGTGCCAGCTCACCCGGGACTGTACCTACCTACGAGCAGTACTTC | CASSPGTVPTYEQYF | 15 | TRBV18 | - | TRBJ2-7 | few
TGTGCCAGCAGTTACTCGATTTTCAGCGGACAAGAGACCCAGTACTTC | CASSYSIFSGQETQYF | 16 | TRBV6-5 | - | TRBJ2-5 | -
TGTGCCAGCAGCCAAGTAGCACTAGCGGGAGGTGAGCAGTTCTTC | CASSQVALAGGEQFF | 15 | TRBV3-1 | TRBD2 | TRBJ2-1 | few
TGCGCCAGCAGCTTGGTCTATGGAGAGACCCAGTACTTC | CASSLVYGETQYF | 13 | TRBV5-1 | - | TRBJ2-5 | -
TGTGCCAGCAGACCCACGGGACAGACCAATTCACCCCTCCACTTT | CASRPTGQTNSPLHF | 15 | TRBV6-5 | TRBD1 | TRBJ1-6 | -
TGTGCCAGCAGCGCCGCGGGACAGCAAGAGACCCAGTACTTC | CASSAAGQQETQYF | 14 | TRBV7-2 | - | TRBJ2-5 | many
TGCAGTGCTAGCCGGGACAGCCGGTATTACGCTGAAGCTTTCTTT | CSASRDSRYYAEAFF | 15 | TRBV20-1 | TRBD1 | TRBJ1-1 | few
TGTGCCAGTAGTTCGAGCGGACAGGGGCTCGGATCCAAAAACATTCAGTACTTC | CASSSSGQGLGSKNIQYF | 18 | TRBV19 | TRBD1 | TRBJ2-4 | -
TGTGCCAGCAGACAACGACAGAGTGTACTGTTTTTT | CASRQRQSVLFF | 12 | TRBV28 | - | TRBJ1-4 | -
TGCGCCAGCAGCGAGGGCCGGGGGAACTTCTACGAGCAGTACTTC | CASSEGRGNFYEQYF | 15 | TRBV5-1 | - | TRBJ2-7 | -
TGTGCCAGCAGCCACAGGGGGGCTAATGAAAAACTGTTTTTT | CASSHRGANEKLFF | 14 | TRBV3-1 | TRBD1 | TRBJ1-4 | few
TGCGCCAGCAGCTTGGGGGGGGCTCCCTCCTACAATGAGCAGTTCTTC | CASSLGGAPSYNEQFF | 16 | TRBV5-1 | - | TRBJ2-1 | -
TGTGCCAGCAGCCCGACTAGCGGGGGGGACACCGGGGAGCTGTTTTTT | CASSPTSGGDTGELFF | 16 | TRBV6-4 | TRBD2 | TRBJ2-2 | many
TGTGCCAGCAGTCCCAGGACAGGGGTTAGCACAGATACGCGGTATTTT | CASSPRTGVSTDTRYF | 16 | TRBV28 | TRBD1 | TRBJ2-3 | -
TGTGCCAGTAGGGACAGCGGAAAACTGTCTTTT | CASRDSGKLSF | 11 | TRBV19 | - | TRBJ1-4 | -
TGTGCCAGCAGTGAGCAGGGGACTAACTACGAGCAGTACTTC | CASSEQGTNYEQYF | 14 | TRBV2 | - | TRBJ2-7 | few
TGCAGCGTCGACGGCACCCAGTTCTTC | CSVDGTQFF | 9 | TRBV29-1 | - | TRBJ2-1 | few
TGCAGTGCTAGAGACCAAGGTGTGGAGCGGCCGGGACTAGCGTATTATGAGCAGTTCTTC | CSARDQGVERPGLAYYEQFF | 20 | TRBV20-1 | TRBD2 | TRBJ2-1 | few
TGCAGCGTTGAAGATCTTCGAGACCGGGACAGGGGAGGGAATGAGCAGTTCTTC | CSVEDLRDRDRGGNEQFF | 18 | TRBV29-1 | TRBD1 | TRBJ2-1 | -
TGTGCCAGCAGCTATACCCCGGGACTCTCCGACTTC | CASSYTPGLSDF | 12 | TRBV7-2 | - | TRBJ2-1 | -
TGTGCCAGCAGTGTTCTCATCGGGGTCAACGTCCTGACTTTC | CASSVLIGVNVLTF | 14 | TRBV2 | - | TRBJ2-6 | -
TGTGCCAGCAGTTTTCTGTCACAGGAGGGCCTCAACAATGAGCAGTTCTTC | CASSFLSQEGLNNEQFF | 17 | TRBV12-3/TRBV12-4 | - | TRBJ2-1 | -
TGTGCCAGCTCACCAAACCTCCCTGGGGCCAACGTCCTGGCTTTC | CASSPNLPGANVLAF | 15 | TRBV18 | - | TRBJ2-6 | few
TGCAGCGTTGAAGGACTAGCGGGAGCATCATACAATGAGCAGTTCTTC | CSVEGLAGASYNEQFF | 16 | TRBV29-1 | TRBD2 | TRBJ2-1 | few
TGTGCCAGCAGTCCTACCTCGTACTACAATGAGCAGTTCTTC | CASSPTSYYNEQFF | 14 | TRBV2 | - | TRBJ2-1 | few
TGTGCCAGCAGCTTAGCCTGGGGGTCGAACAATGAGCAGTTCTTC | CASSLAWGSNNEQFF | 15 | TRBV7-2 | - | TRBJ2-1 | -
TGCAGTGCTAGAGATCAGTGGGTCAGCTCCTACAATGAGCAGTTCTTC | CSARDQWVSSYNEQFF | 16 | TRBV20-1 | - | TRBJ2-1 | -
TGTGCCAGCAGTCATAGCACAGGGCTGGGCTATGGCTACACCTTC | CASSHSTGLGYGYTF | 15 | TRBV6-6 | - | TRBJ1-2 | few
TGTGCCAGCAGTTGGAAGGGACAGAACACCGGGGAGCTGTTTTTT | CASSWKGQNTGELFF | 15 | TRBV6-6 | - | TRBJ2-2 | few
TGTGCCAGCAGCTCGATTCCTAGCGGGAGCGCAAATGAGCAGTTCTTC | CASSSIPSGSANEQFF | 16 | TRBV7-2 | TRBD2 | TRBJ2-1 | -
TGTGCCAGCGGGTCTGGAGACACCATATATTTT | CASGSGDTIYF | 11 | TRBV2 | - | TRBJ1-3 | once